This T cell receptor beta chain stems from a study of CD8 T cells in Susac syndrome. The length of the CDR3 is 14 residues. The germline gives CDR1 KGHDR, CDR2 SFDVKD. Regarding this clonotype: A read error may produce the germline difference seen at one junction end.

Sequencing of TCR beta was performed on blood CD8+ and CD4+ T cells. Through negative isolation, CD4+ and CD8+ T cells were obtained, while TEMRA cells were enriched using FACS. RNA, at about 0.45 to 1 ug, was reverse transcribed with random hexamers. MiXCR, applied by TCRdb to the immunoSEQ multiplex PCR reads, yields one record per CDR3 protein. The sample yields some 260,000 distinct CDR3 sequences, around 95% seen once. This TCR derives from a human donor with multiple sclerosis. The specimen was CD4+ T cells from PBMCs. The gene calls are TRBV24-1 and TRBJ2-2; tentatively, D is TRBD1 or TRBD2 (5 bases each). The CDR3 is CATSGTWGTGELFF. The CDR3 DNA sequence: TGTGCCACCAGTGGGACATGGGGCACCGGGGAGCTTTTTTTT.